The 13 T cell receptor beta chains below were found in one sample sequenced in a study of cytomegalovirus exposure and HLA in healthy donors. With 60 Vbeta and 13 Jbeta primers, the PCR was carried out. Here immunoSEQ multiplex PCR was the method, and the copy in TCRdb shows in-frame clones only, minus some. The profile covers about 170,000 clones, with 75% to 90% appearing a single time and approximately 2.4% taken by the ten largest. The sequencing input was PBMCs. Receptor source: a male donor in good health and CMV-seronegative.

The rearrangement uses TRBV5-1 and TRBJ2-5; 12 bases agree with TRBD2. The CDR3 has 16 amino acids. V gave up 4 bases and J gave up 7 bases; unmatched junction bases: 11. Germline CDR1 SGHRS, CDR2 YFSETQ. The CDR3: CASSTALAGGRVTQYF. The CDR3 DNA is TGCGCCAGCAGCACCGCCCTAGCGGGGGGGCGGGTGACCCAGTACTTC.

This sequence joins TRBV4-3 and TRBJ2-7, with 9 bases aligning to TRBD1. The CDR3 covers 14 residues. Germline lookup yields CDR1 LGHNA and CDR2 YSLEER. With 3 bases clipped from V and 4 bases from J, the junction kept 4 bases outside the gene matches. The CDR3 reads CASSHRTGEYEQYF. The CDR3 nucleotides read TGCGCCAGCAGCCACCGGACAGGGGAATACGAGCAGTACTTC.

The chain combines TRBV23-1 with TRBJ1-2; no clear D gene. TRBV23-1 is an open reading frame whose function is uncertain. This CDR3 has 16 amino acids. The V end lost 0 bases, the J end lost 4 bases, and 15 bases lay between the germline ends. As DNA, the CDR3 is TGCGCCAGCAGTCAATCTACCGAGGAGAGGAGCTATGGCTACACCTTC. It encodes CASSQSTEERSYGYTF.

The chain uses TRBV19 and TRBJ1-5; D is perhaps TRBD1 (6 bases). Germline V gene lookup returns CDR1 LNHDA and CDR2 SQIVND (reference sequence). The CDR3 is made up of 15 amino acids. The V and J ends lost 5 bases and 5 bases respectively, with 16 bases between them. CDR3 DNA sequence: TGTGCCAGTAGTTCACAGGGTTATGAGGATCAGCCCCAGCATTTT. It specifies CASSSQGYEDQPQHF. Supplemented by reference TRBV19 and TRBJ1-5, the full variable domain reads DGGITQSPKYLFRKEGQNVTLSCEQNLNHDAMYWYRQDPGQGLRLIYYSQIVNDFQKGDIAEGYSVSREKKESFPLTVTSAQKNPTAFYLCASSSQGYEDQPQHFGDGTRLSIL.

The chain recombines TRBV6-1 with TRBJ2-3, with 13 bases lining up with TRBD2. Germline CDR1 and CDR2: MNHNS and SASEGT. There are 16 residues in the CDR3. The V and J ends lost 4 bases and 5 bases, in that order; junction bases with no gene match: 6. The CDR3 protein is CASSVTSGGPVDTQYF. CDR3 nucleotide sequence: TGTGCCAGCAGTGTGACTAGCGGGGGGCCGGTAGATACGCAGTATTTT.

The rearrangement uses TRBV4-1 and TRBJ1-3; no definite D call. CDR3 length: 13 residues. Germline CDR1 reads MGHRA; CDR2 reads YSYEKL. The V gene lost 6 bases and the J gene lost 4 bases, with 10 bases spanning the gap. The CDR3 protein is CASRVEGGNTIYF. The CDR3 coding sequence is TGCGCCAGCAGAGTGGAGGGAGGAAACACCATATATTTT.

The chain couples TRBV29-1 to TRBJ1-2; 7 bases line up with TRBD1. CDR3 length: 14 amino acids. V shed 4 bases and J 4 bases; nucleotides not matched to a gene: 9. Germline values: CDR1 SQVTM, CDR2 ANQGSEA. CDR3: CSVVQGGALYGYTF. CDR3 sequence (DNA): TGCAGCGTTGTCCAGGGGGGTGCACTCTATGGCTACACCTTC.

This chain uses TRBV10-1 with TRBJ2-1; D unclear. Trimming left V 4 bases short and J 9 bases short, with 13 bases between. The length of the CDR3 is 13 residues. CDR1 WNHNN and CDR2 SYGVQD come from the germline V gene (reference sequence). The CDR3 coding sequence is TGCGCCAGCAGTGCGACAAATTCCGGTGAGCAGTTCTTC. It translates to CASSATNSGEQFF.

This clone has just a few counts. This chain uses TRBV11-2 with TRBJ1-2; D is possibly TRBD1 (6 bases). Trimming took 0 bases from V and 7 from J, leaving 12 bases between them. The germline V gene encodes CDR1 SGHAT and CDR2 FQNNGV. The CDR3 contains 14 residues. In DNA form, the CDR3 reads TGTGCCAGCAGCTTAGACCAGGGGACGGGTGGCTACACCTTC. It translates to CASSLDQGTGGYTF. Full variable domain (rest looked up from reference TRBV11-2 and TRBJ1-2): EAGVAQSPRYKIIEKRQSVAFWCNPISGHATLYWYQQILGQGPKLLIQFQNNGVVDDSQLPKDRFSAERLKGVDSTLKIQPAKLEDSAVYLCASSLDQGTGGYTFGSGTRLTVV.

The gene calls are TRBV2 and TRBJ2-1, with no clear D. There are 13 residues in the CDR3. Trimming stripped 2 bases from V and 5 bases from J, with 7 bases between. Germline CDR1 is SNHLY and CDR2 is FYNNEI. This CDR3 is CASSETSNNEQFF. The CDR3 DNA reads TGTGCCAGCAGTGAAACCAGTAACAATGAGCAGTTCTTC.

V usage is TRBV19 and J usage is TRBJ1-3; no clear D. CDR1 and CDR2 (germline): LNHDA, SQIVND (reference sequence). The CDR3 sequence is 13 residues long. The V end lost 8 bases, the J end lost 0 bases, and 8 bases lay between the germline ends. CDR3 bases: TGTGCCAGTCGGGGTGTCTCTGGAAACACCATATATTTT. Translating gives CASRGVSGNTIYF.

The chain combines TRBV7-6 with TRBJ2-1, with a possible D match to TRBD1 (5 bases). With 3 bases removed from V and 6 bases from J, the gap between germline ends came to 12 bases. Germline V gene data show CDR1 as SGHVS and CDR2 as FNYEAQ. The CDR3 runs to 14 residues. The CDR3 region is CASSFQRGGNEQFF. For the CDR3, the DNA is TGTGCCAGCAGCTTTCAAAGGGGCGGCAATGAGCAGTTCTTC.

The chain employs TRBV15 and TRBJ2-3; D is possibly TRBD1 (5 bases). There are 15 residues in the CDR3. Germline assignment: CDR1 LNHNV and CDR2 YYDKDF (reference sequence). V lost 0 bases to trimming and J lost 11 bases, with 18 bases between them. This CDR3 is CATSRDDPRASRQYF. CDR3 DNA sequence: TGTGCCACCAGCAGAGATGACCCCAGGGCTTCGCGGCAGTATTTT.